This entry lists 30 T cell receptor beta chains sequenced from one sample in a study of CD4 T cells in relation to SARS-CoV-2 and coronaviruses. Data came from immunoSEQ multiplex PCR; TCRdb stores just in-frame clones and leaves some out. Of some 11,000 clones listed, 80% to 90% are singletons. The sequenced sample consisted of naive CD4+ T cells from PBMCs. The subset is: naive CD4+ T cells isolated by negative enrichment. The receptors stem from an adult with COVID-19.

Here the CDR3 DNA reads TGTGCCAGCTCACCCGCCCCTAGCTACGAGCAGTACTTC. The encoded protein is CASSPAPSYEQYF. The chain links TRBV18 to TRBJ2-7; D remains ambiguous. The CDR3 loop spans 13 amino acids. Per the germline V gene, CDR1 is KGHSH and CDR2 is LQKENI. The ends were cut back, 3 bases at V and 3 bases at J, with 9 bases in the middle.

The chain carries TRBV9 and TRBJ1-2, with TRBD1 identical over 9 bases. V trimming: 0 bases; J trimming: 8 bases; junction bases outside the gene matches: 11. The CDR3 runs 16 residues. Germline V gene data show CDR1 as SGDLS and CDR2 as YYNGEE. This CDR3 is CASSVGGQGVRRGYTF. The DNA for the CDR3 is TGTGCCAGCAGCGTAGGGGGACAGGGAGTGCGAAGGGGCTACACCTTC.

The CDR3 loop is CASSERGEVAGYF. Here the CDR3 DNA reads TGTGCCAGCAGTGAAAGGGGGGAGGTAGCGGGGTACTTC. The V gene is TRBV2, the J gene TRBJ2-4; D is possibly TRBD2 (7 bases). Germline V lookup: CDR1 SNHLY, CDR2 FYNNEI. Trimming removed 2 bases from V and 15 bases from J, with 17 bases in between. This CDR3 region has 13 residues.

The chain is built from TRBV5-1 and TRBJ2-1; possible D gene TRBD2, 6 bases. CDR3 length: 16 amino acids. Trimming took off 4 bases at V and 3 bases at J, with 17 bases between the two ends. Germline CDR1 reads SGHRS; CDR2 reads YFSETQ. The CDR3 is CASSGDSYSYYNEQFF. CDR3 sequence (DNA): TGCGCCAGCAGCGGGGACTCCTACTCTTACTACAATGAGCAGTTCTTC.

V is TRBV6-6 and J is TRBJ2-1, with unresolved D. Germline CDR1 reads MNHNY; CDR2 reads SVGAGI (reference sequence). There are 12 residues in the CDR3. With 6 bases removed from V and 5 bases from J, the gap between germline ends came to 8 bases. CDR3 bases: TGTGCCAGCAGCAAACGGGACAATGAGCAGTTCTTC. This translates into CASSKRDNEQFF.

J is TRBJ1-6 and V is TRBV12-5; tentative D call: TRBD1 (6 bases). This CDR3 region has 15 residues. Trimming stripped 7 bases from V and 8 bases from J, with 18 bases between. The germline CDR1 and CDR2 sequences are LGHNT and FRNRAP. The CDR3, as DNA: TGTGCTAGTGCCCTAACGGGGCAGGGGTATTCACCCCTCCACTTT. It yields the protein CASALTGQGYSPLHF.

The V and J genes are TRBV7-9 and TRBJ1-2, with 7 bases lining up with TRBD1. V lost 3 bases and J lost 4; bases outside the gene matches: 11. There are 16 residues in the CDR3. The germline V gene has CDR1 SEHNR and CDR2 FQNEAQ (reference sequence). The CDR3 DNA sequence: TGTGCCAGCAGCTTCTCCGACAGGGTACAGCTCTATGGCTACACCTTC. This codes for CASSFSDRVQLYGYTF.

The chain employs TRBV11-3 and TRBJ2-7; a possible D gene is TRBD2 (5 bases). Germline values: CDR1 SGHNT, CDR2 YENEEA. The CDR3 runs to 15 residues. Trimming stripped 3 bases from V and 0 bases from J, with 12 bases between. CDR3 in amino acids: CASSFRGQPSYEQYF. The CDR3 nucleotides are TGTGCCAGCAGCTTCAGAGGGCAGCCCTCCTACGAGCAGTACTTC.

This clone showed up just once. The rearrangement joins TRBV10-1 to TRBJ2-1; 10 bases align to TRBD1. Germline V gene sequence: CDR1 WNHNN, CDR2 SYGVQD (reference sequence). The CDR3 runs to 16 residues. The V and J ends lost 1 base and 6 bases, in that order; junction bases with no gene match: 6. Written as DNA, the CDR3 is TGCGCCAGCAGTGAGTACCCCGGACAGGGGGGCAATGAGCAGTTCTTC. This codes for CASSEYPGQGGNEQFF.

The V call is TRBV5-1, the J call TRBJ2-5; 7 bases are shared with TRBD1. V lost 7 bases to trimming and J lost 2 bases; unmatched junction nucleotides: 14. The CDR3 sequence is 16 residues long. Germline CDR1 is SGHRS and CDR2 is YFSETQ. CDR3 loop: CASRTQTGMGQETQYF. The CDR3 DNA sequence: TGCGCCAGCCGAACTCAGACAGGGATGGGACAAGAGACCCAGTACTTC.

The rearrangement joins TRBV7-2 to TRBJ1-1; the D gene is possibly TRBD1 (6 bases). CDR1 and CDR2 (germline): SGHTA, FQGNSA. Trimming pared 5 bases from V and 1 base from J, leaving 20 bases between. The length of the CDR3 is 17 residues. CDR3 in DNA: TGTGCCAGCAGCCCCCAAGGGATAGGGGGGCGGAACACTGAAGCTTTCTTT. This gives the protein CASSPQGIGGRNTEAFF.

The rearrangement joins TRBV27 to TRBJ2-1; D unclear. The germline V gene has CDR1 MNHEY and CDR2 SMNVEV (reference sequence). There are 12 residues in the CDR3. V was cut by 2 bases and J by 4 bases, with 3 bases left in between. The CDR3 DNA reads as TGTGCCAGCAGTTTAAATTACAATGAGCAGTTCTTC. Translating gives CASSLNYNEQFF.

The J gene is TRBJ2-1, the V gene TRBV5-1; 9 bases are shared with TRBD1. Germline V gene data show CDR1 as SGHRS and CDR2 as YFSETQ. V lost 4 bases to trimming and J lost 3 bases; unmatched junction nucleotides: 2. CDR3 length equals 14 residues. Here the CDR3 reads CASSGGQGYNEQFF. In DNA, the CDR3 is TGCGCCAGCAGCGGGGGACAGGGCTACAATGAGCAGTTCTTC.

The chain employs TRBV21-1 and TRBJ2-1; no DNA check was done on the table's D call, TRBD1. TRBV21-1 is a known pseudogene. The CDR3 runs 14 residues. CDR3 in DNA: TGTGCCAGCAGCGGTCGGGACACCGTTACTGAGCAGTTCTTC. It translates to CASSGRDTVTEQFF.

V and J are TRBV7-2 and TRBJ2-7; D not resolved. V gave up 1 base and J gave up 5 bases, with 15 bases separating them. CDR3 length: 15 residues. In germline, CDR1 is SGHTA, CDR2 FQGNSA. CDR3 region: CASSLVARGRDEQYF. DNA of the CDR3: TGTGCCAGCAGCTTAGTGGCTAGAGGACGGGACGAGCAGTACTTC.

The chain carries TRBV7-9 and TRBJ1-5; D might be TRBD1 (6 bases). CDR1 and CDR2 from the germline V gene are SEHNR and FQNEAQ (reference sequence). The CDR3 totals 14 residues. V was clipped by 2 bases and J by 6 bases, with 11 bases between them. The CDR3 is CASSLNREAQPQHF. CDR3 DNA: TGTGCCAGCAGCTTAAACAGGGAGGCTCAGCCCCAGCATTTT. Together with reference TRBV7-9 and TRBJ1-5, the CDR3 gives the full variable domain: DTGVSQNPRHKITKRGQNVTFRCDPISEHNRLYWYRQTLGQGPEFLTYFQNEAQLEKSRLLSDRFSAERPKGSFSTLEIQRTEQGDSAMYLCASSLNREAQPQHFGDGTRLSIL.

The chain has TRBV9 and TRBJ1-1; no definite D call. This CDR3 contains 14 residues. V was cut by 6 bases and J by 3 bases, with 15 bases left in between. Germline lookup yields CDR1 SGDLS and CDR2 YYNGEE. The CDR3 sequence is CASNREGSDTEAFF. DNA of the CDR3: TGTGCCAGCAACAGAGAAGGGTCGGACACTGAAGCTTTCTTT.

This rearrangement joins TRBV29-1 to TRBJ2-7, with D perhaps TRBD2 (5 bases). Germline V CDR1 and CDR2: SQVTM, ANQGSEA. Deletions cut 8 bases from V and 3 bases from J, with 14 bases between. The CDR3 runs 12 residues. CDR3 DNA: TGCAGCTTCAGACGGGGTGGCTACGAGCAGTACTTC. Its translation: CSFRRGGYEQYF.

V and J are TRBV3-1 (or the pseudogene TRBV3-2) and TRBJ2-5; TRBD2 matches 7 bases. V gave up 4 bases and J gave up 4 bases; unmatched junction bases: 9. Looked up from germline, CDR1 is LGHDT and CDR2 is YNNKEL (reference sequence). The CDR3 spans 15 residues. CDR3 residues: CASSPTGGVAETQYF. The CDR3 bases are TGTGCCAGCAGCCCTACGGGGGGAGTCGCAGAGACCCAGTACTTC.

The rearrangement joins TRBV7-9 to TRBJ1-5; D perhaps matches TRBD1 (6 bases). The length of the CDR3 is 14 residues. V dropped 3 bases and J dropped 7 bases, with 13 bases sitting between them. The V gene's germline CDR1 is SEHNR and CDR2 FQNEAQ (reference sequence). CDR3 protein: CASSFTGSEQPQHF. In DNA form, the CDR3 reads TGTGCCAGCAGCTTCACAGGGTCTGAGCAGCCCCAGCATTTT.

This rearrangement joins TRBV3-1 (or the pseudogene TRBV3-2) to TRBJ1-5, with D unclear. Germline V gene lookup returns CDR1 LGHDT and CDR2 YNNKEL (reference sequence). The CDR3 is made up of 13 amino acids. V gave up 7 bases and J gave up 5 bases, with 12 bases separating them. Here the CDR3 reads CASNPGLDQPQHF. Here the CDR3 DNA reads TGTGCCAGCAACCCAGGATTGGATCAGCCCCAGCATTTT.

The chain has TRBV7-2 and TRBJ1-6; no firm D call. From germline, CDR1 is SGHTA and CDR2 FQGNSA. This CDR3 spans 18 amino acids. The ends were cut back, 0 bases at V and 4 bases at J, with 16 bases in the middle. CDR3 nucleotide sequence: TGTGCCAGCAGCTTAGCGTCCCCCCAGCTTCAGTATAATTCACCCCTCCACTTT. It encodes CASSLASPQLQYNSPLHF. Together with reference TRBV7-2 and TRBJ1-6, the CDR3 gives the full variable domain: GAGVSQSPSNKVTEKGKDVELRCDPISGHTALYWYRQSLGQGLEFLIYFQGNSAPDKSGLPSDRFSAERTGGSVSTLTIQRTQQEDSAVYLCASSLASPQLQYNSPLHFGNGTRLTVT.

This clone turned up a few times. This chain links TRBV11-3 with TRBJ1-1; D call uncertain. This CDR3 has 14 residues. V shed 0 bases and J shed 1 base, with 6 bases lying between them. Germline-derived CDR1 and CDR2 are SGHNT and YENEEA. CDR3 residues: CASSLDLGNTEAFF. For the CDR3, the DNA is TGTGCCAGCAGCTTAGATCTGGGGAACACTGAAGCTTTCTTT.

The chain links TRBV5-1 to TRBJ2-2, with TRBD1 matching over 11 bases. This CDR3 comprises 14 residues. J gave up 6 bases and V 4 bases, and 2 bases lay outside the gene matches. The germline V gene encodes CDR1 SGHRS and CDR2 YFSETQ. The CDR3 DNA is TGCGCCAGCAGCCCGGACAGGGGGCCCGGGGAGCTGTTTTTT. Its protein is CASSPDRGPGELFF.

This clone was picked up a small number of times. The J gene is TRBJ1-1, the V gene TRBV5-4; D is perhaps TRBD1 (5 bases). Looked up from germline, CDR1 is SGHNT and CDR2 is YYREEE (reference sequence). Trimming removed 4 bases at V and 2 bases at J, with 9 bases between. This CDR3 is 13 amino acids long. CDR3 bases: TGTGCCAGCAGCCCGGGACTTAACACTGAAGCTTTCTTT. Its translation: CASSPGLNTEAFF. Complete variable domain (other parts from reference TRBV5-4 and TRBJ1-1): ETGVTQSPTHLIKTRGQQVTLRCSSQSGHNTVSWYQQALGQGPQFIFQYYREEENGRGNFPPRFSGLQFPNYSSELNVNALELDDSALYLCASSPGLNTEAFFGQGTRLTVV.

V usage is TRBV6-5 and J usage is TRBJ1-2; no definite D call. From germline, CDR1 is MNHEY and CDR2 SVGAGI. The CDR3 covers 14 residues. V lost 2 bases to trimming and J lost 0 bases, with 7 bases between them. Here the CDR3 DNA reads TGTGCCAGCAGTTACGCACGGACTAACTATGGCTACACCTTC. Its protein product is CASSYARTNYGYTF.

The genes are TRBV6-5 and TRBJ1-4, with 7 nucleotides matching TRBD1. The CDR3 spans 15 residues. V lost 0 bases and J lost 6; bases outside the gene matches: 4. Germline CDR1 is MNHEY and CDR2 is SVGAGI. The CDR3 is CASSYSSTGDEKLFF. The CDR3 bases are TGTGCCAGCAGTTACTCGTCCACAGGGGATGAAAAACTGTTTTTT.

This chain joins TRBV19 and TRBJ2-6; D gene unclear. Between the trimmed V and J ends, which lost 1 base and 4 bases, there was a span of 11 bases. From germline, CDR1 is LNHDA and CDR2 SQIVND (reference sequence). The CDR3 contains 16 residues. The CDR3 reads CASSIVGGPGANVLTF. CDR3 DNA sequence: TGTGCCAGTAGTATAGTAGGCGGTCCCGGGGCCAACGTCCTGACTTTC.

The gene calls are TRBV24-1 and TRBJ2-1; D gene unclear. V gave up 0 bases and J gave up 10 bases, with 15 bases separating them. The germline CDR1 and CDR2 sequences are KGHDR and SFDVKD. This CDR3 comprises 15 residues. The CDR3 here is CATSDLMVPEWEQFF. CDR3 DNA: TGTGCCACCAGTGATTTGATGGTCCCGGAGTGGGAGCAGTTCTTC.

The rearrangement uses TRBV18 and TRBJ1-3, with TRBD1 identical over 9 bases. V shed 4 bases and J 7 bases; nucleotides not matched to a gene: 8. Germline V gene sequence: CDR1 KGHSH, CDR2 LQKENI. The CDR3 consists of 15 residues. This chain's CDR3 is CASSQGQGQKNTIYF. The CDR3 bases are TGTGCCAGCTCACAGGGACAGGGACAAAAGAACACCATATATTTT.